This T cell receptor beta chain was obtained from a study of OX40 agonist ivuxolimab in advanced cancers. Study context: Patients treated during dose escalation were battling hepatocellular carcinoma, melanoma, renal cell or head and neck cancer. The mean age was approximately 60 years, ranging from about 20 to 90, with approximately 85% of participants male. One patient with hepatocellular carcinoma and two with cutaneous melanoma, three in all, had partial responses.

Trimming removed 5 bases at V and 4 bases at J, with 14 bases between. Germline CDR1 is SGHAT and CDR2 is FQNNGV. The CDR3 loop spans 14 amino acids. Generated by immunoSEQ multiplex PCR, the TCRdb table keeps only in-frame clones and is missing some. The sample has about 93,000 clones, 85% to 95% seen once. Sequences were derived from CD4+ or CD8+ T cells sorted from blood, sampled in a trial of the OX40 agonist ivuxolimab. The rearrangement joins TRBV11-2 to TRBJ1-2; no clear D gene. This clonotype was obtained from an adult with an advanced solid tumor such as melanoma, head and neck, liver or kidney cancer. Here the CDR3 DNA reads TGTGCCAGCAGCACCATCGGGCGCAGCTATGGCTACACCTTC. It is translated as CASSTIGRSYGYTF.